This T cell receptor (beta chain) was observed in a study of response to subunit inactivated influenza vaccine. TCRdb reprocessed the RT-PCR reads via MiXCR and lists one record per CDR3 protein. The table has more than 600,000 distinct CDR3 sequences, less than 20% seen once. The V end lost 7 bases, the J end lost 1 base, and 10 bases lay between the germline ends. The CDR3 length is 13 residues. The germline V gene encodes CDR1 MNHEY and CDR2 SVGEGT. This clonotype showed up just a few times. Here the sequenced sample was PBMCs from blood, taken less than 6 days after vaccination. This clonotype originated in a man in his fifties who received an inactivated influenza vaccine. The chain joins TRBV6-2 or TRBV6-3 to TRBJ1-1; D gene ambiguous. CDR3 region: CASIKRENTEAFF. As DNA, the CDR3 is TGTGCCAGCATCAAACGGGAGAACACTGAAGCTTTCTTT.